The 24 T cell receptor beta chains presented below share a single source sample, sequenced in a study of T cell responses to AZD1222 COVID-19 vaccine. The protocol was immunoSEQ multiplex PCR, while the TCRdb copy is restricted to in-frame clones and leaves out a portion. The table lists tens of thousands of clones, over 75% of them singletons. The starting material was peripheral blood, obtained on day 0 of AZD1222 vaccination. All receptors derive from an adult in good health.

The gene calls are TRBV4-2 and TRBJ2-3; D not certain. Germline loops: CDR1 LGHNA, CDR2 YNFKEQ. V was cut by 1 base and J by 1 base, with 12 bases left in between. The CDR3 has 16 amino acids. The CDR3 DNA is TGTGCCAGCAGCCAAGTTGGCGTTGGGGGCACAGATACGCAGTATTTT. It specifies CASSQVGVGGTDTQYF.

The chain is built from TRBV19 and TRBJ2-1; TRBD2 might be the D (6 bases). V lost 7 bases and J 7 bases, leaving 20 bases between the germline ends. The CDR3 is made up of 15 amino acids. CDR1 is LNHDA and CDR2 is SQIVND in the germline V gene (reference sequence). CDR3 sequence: CASTGTSEGWNEQFF. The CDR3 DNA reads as TGTGCCAGTACCGGGACTTCAGAGGGTTGGAATGAGCAGTTCTTC.

CDR3 sequence reads: CSVVLVDSGTANYGYTF. Here the CDR3 DNA reads TGCAGCGTCGTCCTAGTAGATTCCGGGACAGCTAACTATGGCTACACCTTC. The J gene is TRBJ1-2, the V gene TRBV29-1, with 7 bases fitting TRBD1. The CDR3 has 17 amino acids. The V segment lost 6 bases and the J segment 0 bases; nucleotides outside the gene matches: 16. Germline CDR1 SQVTM, CDR2 ANQGSEA. The variable domain in full, with the rest retrieved from reference TRBV29-1 and TRBJ1-2, is SAVISQKPSRDICQRGTSLTIQCQVDSQVTMMFWYRQQPGQSLTLIATANQGSEATYESGFVIDKFPISRPNLTFSTLTVSNMSPEDSSIYLCSVVLVDSGTANYGYTFGSGTRLTVV.

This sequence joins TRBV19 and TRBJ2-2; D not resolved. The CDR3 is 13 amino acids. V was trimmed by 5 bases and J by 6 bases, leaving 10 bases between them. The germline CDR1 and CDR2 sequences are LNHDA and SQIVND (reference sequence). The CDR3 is CASSLGLAGELFF. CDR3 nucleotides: TGTGCCAGTAGTCTCGGGTTGGCCGGGGAGCTGTTTTTT.

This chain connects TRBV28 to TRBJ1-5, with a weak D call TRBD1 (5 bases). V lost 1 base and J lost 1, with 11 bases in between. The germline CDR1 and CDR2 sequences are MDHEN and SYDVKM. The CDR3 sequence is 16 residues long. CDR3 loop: CASSLFRVQSNQPQHF. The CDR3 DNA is TGTGCCAGCAGTTTATTCAGGGTTCAAAGCAATCAGCCCCAGCATTTT.

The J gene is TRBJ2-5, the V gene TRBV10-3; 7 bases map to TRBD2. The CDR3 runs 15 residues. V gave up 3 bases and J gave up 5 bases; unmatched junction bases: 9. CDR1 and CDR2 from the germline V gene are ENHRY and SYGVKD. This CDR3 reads CAISEVGTTEETQYF. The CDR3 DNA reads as TGTGCCATCAGTGAAGTAGGGACTACTGAGGAGACCCAGTACTTC.

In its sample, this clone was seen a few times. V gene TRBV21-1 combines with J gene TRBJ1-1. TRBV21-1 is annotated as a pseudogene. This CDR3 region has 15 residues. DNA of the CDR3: TGTGCCAGCACAGAGAGGAAAGGGAGCGACACTGAAGCTTTCTTT. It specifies CASTERKGSDTEAFF.

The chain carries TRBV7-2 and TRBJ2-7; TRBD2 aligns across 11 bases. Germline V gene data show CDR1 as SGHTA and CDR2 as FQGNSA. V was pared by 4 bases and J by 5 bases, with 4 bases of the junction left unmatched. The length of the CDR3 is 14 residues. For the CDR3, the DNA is TGTGCCAGCAGCTCTAGCGGGAGGTCGGACGAGCAGTACTTC. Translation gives CASSSSGRSDEQYF.

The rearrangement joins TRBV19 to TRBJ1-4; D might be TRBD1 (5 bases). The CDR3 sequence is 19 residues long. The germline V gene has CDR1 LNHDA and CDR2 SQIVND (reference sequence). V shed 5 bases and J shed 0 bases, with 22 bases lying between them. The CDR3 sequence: CASSLARGPASSTNEKLFF. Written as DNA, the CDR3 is TGTGCCAGTAGTCTGGCAAGGGGTCCAGCCTCCTCAACTAATGAAAAACTGTTTTTT.

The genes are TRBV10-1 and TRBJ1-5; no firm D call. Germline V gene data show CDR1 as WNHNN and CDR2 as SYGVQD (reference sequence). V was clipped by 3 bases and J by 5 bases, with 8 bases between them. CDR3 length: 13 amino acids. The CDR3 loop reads CASSEVKDQPQHF. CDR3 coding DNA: TGCGCCAGCAGTGAAGTGAAGGATCAGCCCCAGCATTTT.

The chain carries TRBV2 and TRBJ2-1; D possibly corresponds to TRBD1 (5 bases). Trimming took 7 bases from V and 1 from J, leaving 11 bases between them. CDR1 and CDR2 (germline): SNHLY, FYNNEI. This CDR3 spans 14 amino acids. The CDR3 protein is CASKPGQSYNEQFF. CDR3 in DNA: TGTGCCAGCAAACCAGGGCAATCCTACAATGAGCAGTTCTTC.

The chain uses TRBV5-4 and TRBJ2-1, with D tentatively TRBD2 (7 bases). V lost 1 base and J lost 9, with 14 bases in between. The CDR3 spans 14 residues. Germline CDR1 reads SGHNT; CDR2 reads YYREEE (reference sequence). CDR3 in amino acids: CASSLSGNRAEQFF. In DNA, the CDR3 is TGTGCCAGCAGCTTGAGCGGGAACAGGGCTGAGCAGTTCTTC.

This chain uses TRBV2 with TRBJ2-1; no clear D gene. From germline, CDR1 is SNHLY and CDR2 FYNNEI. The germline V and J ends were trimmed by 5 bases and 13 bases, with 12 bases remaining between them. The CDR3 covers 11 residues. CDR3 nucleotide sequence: TGTGCCAGCAGTAGGGCAGGTCTCCAGTTCTTC. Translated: CASSRAGLQFF.

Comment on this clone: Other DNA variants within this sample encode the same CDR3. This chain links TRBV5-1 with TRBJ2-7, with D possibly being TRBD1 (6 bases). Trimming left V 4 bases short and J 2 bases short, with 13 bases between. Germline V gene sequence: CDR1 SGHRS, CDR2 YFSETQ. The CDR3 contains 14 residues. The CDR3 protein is CASSTGQVPYEQYF. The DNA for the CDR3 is TGCGCCAGCAGCACAGGGCAGGTCCCCTACGAGCAGTACTTC.

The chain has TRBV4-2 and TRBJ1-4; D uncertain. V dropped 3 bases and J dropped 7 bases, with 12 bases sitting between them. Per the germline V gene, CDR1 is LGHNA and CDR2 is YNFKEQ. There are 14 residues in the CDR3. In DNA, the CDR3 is TGTGCCAGCAGCCATGGGCAATCGGGTGAAAAACTGTTTTTT. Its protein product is CASSHGQSGEKLFF.

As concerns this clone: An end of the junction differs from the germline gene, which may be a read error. The CDR3 DNA reads as TGTGCTAGCAGCTTACAGACAGGTCGGCAAGAGACCCAGTACTTC. Encoded protein: CASSLQTGRQETQYF. This rearrangement joins TRBV7-7 to TRBJ2-5; D may be TRBD1 (6 bases). CDR1 and CDR2 from the germline V gene are SSHAT and FNYEAQ (reference sequence). The CDR3 has 15 amino acids. Looking up the rest from reference TRBV7-7 and TRBJ2-5 gives the full variable domain: GAGVSQSPRYKVTKRGQDVTLRCDPISSHATLYWYQQALGQGPEFLTYFNYEAQPDKSGLPSDRFSAERPEGSISTLTIQRTEQRDSAMYRCASSLQTGRQETQYFGPGTRLLVL.

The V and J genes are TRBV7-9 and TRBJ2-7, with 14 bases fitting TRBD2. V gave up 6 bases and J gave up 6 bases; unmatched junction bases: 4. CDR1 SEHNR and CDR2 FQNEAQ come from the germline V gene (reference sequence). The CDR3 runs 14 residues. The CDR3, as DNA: TGTGCCAGCAGTTGGGGACTAGCGGGAGTCGAGCAGTACTTC. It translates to CASSWGLAGVEQYF.

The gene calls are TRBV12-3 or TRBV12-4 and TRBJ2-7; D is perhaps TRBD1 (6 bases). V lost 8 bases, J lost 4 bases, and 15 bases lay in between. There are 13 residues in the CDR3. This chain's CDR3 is CASGRTDMYEQYF. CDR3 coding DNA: TGTGCCAGCGGAAGGACAGACATGTACGAGCAGTACTTC.

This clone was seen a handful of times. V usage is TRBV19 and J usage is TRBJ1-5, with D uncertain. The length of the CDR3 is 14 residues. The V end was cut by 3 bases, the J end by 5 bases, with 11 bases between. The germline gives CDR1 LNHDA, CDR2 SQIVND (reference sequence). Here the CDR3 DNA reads TGTGCCAGTAGTATGAAAGTCGGTTATCAGCCCCAGCATTTT. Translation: CASSMKVGYQPQHF. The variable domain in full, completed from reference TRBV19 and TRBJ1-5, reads DGGITQSPKYLFRKEGQNVTLSCEQNLNHDAMYWYRQDPGQGLRLIYYSQIVNDFQKGDIAEGYSVSREKKESFPLTVTSAQKNPTAFYLCASSMKVGYQPQHFGDGTRLSIL.

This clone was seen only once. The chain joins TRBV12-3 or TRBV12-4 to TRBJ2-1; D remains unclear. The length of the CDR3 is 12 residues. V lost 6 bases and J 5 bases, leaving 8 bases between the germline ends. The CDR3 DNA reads TGTGCCAGCAGGTTGGCTGACAATGAGCAGTTCTTC. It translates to CASRLADNEQFF.

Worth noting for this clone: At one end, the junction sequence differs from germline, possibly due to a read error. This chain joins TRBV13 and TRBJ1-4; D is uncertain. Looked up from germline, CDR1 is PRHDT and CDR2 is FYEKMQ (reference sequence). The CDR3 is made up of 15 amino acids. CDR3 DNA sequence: TGTGCCAGCAGCCGGACGGAGGAAACTTATGAAAAACTGTTTTTT. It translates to CASSRTEETYEKLFF. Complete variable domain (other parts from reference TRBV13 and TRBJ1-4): AAGVIQSPRHLIKEKRETATLKCYPIPRHDTVYWYQQGPGQDPQFLISFYEKMQSDKGSIPDRFSAQQFSDYHSELNMSSLELGDSALYFCASSRTEETYEKLFFGSGTQLSVL.

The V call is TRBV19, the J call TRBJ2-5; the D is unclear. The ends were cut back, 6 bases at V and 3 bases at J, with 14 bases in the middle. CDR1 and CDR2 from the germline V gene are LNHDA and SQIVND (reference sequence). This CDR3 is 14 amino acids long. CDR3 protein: CASSLSSPKETQYF. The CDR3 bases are TGTGCCAGTAGCCTCAGCTCCCCGAAAGAGACCCAGTACTTC.

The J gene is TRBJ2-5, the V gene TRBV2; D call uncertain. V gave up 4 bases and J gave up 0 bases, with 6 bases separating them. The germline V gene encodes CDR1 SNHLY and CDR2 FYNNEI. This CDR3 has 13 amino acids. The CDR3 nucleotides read TGTGCCAGCAGTGTTACACACCAAGAGACCCAGTACTTC. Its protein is CASSVTHQETQYF. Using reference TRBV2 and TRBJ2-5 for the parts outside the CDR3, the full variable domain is EPEVTQTPSHQVTQMGQEVILRCVPISNHLYFYWYRQILGQKVEFLVSFYNNEISEKSEIFDDQFSVERPDGSNFTLKIRSTKLEDSAMYFCASSVTHQETQYFGPGTRLLVL.

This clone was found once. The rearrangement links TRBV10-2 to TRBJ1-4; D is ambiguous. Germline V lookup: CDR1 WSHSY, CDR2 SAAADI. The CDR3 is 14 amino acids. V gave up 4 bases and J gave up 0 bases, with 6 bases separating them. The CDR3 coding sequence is TGCGCCAGCAGTGGCCCAGCAACTAATGAAAAACTGTTTTTT. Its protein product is CASSGPATNEKLFF.